The clone carrying this T cell receptor (beta chain) was counted a few times. Its target is not known. Attachment of unique molecular identifiers was made to individual cDNA molecules. TCRdb re-derived calls from the 5' RACE reads in MiXCR, one entry per CDR3 protein. The sample gives about 100,000 distinct CDR3 sequences, roughly an eighth of which show up once; 2% to 2.5% is in the top ten. This CDR3 is built from 14 residues. V lost 7 bases and J lost 1, with 14 bases in between. Germline V gene data show CDR1 as MDHEN and CDR2 as SYDVKM. The data belong to a study of early T cells in non-severe SARS-CoV-2 infection. Study-level background: Bulk RNA from unsorted whole blood was sequenced; chains were unpaired. The study, taken as a whole, reports: In VDJdb matching, anti-spike CD8 responses were favored while private and CD4 specificities went missing.

This TCR came from an adult who was a healthcare worker with PCR-confirmed SARS-CoV-2 infection or an uninfected control (not recorded which). The sequenced sample consisted of whole blood. The rearrangement links TRBV28 to TRBJ2-7; TRBD2 might be the D (6 bases). The DNA for the CDR3 is TGTGCCAGCACCCAAGCGGGCAGATCCTACGAGCAGTACTTC. Its protein is CASTQAGRSYEQYF.